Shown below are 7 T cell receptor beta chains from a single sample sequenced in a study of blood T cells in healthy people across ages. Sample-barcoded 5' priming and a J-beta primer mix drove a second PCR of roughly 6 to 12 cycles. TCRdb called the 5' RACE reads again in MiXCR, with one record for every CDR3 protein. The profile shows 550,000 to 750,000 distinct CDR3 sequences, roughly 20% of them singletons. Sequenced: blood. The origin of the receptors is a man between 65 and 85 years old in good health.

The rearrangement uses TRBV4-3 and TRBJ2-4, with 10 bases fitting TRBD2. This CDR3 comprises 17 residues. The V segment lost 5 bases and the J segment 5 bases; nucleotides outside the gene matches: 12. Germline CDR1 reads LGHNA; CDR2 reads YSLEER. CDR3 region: CASSRSTSGTLENIQYF. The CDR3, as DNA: TGCGCCAGCAGCAGAAGCACTAGCGGGACACTAGAAAACATTCAGTACTTC.

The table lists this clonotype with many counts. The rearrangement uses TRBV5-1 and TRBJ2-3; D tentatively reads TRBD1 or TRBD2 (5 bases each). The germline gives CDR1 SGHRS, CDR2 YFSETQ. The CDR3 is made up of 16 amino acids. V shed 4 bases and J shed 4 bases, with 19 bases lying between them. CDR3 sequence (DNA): TGCGCCAGCAGCCATGGACACGAGGGGCATGCAGATACGCAGTATTTT. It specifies CASSHGHEGHADTQYF.

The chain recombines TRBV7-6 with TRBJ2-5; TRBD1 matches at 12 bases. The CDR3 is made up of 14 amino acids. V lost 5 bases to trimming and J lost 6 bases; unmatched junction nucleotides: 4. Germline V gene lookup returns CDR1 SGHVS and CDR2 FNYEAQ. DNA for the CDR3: TGTGCCAGCAGCAGGGGACAGGGGGCGAAGACCCAGTACTTC. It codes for CASSRGQGAKTQYF.

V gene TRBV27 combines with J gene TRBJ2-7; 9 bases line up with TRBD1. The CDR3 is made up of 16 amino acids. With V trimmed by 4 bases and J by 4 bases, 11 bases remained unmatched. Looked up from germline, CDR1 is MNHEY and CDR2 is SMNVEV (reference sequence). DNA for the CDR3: TGTGCCAGCAGTTCCCTGACCGGGACAGGGTGGTACGAGCAGTACTTC. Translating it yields CASSSLTGTGWYEQYF.

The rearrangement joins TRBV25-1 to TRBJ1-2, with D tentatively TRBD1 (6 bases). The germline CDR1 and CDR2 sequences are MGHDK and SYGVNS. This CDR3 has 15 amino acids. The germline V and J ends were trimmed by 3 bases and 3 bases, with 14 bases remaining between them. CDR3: CASSDWKRGDYGYTF. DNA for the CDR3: TGTGCCAGCAGTGATTGGAAGAGGGGGGACTATGGCTACACCTTC.

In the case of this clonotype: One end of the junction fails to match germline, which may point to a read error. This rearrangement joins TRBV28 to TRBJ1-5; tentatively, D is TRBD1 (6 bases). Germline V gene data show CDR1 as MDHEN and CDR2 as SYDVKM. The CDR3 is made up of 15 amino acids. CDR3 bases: TGCGCCAGCAGTTTGCCGGGACACCAAAATCAGCCCCAGCATTTT. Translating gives CASSLPGHQNQPQHF.

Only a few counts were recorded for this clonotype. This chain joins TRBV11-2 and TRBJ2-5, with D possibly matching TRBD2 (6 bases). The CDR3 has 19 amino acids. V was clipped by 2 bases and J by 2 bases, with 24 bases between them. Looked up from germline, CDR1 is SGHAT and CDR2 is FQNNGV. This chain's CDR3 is CASSLTPGTCGGEQETQYF. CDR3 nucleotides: TGTGCCAGCAGCTTAACCCCGGGGACTTGCGGAGGGGAACAAGAGACCCAGTACTTC. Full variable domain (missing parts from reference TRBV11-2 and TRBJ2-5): EAGVAQSPRYKIIEKRQSVAFWCNPISGHATLYWYQQILGQGPKLLIQFQNNGVVDDSQLPKDRFSAERLKGVDSTLKIQPAKLEDSAVYLCASSLTPGTCGGEQETQYFGPGTRLLVL.